These T cell receptor beta chains were read from a single sample in a study of blood T cell repertoires in COVID-19. The method was immunoSEQ multiplex PCR; TCRdb's version includes in-frame clones alone and lacks a portion of them. The table includes tens of thousands of clones, more than 80% detected once. Sample: peripheral blood. The receptors shown here come from a man in his thirties or forties with acute or convalescent COVID-19. Both conserved end residues are part of each CDR3. The D gene is left open where the match is weak. For some rows the clone size is stated as once, few or many, or as a class when expanded; others skip it.

>TRBJ1-2|.|TRBV14|.
TGTGCCAGCAGCCAAGATCGGGTCGTCGGGGAAGGCTACACCTTC
CASSQDRVVGEGYTF
>TRBJ1-2|.|TRBV7-9|few
TGTGCCAGCAGCTACCCGGGTGATTGGGATGGCTACACCTTC
CASSYPGDWDGYTF
>TRBJ2-3|TRBD2|TRBV5-4|once
TGTGCCAGCAGTTCCGGGACTAGCGGTACAAATACGCAGTATTTT
CASSSGTSGTNTQYF
>TRBJ1-6|.|TRBV9|once
TGTGCCAGCAGCGACATCAGGTTGGGGGGTCATTCACCCCTCCACTTT
CASSDIRLGGHSPLHF
>TRBJ1-2|.|TRBV2|.
TGTGCCAGCAGTGTAGTCGCAGGATCCAACTATGGCTACACCTTC
CASSVVAGSNYGYTF
>TRBJ1-2|TRBD1|TRBV5-8|.
TGTGCCAGCAGCTTGGGGCGACAGGGTTGGAGTCTTGGCTACACCTTC
CASSLGRQGWSLGYTF
>TRBJ2-3|.|TRBV10-1|.
TGCGCCACCTCTCCGGGAGATACGCAGTATTTT
CATSPGDTQYF
>TRBJ2-3|TRBD2|TRBV7-2|.
TGTGCCAGCAGCTTGGCGGGGGGTTCGGAAGATACGCAGTATTTT
CASSLAGGSEDTQYF
>TRBJ1-4|TRBD1|TRBV6-6|.
TGTGCCAGCACCCCAAGCCGACAGGGCCACGAAAAACTGTTTTTT
CASTPSRQGHEKLFF
>TRBJ2-1|TRBD2|TRBV25-1|.
TGTGCCAGCAGTGACGAGACTAGCGGCTCCTACAATGAGCAGTTCTTC
CASSDETSGSYNEQFF
>TRBJ2-5|.|TRBV7-9|.
TGTGCCAGCAGCTTAGAAGGGGGGGTGGAGACCCAGTACTTC
CASSLEGGVETQYF
>TRBJ1-4|TRBD1|TRBV5-4|.
TGTGCCAGCAGCTTGGCAGGGGGCGCGGGGCCTAATGAAAAACTGTTTTTT
CASSLAGGAGPNEKLFF
>TRBJ2-1|TRBD2|TRBV13|.
TGTGCCAGCAGCTTGTTAGCGGGAGGGCCCAATGAGCAGTTCTTC
CASSLLAGGPNEQFF
>TRBJ2-7|TRBD1|TRBV2|.
TGTGCCAGCAGGAACCGGGACAGACACCTCTACGAGCAGTACTTC
CASRNRDRHLYEQYF
>TRBJ1-4|.|TRBV2|.
TGTGCCAGCAGTGTTGAGAGGGATAATGAAAAACTGTTTTTT
CASSVERDNEKLFF
>TRBJ2-5|TRBD2|TRBV3-1/TRBV3-2|.
TGTGCCAGCAACGATCAGCGGGGGGCTCAAGAGACCCAGTACTTC
CASNDQRGAQETQYF
>TRBJ1-2|.|TRBV1|.
.
CTSSQVGLGTGGKGYTF
>TRBJ1-3|.|TRBV6-1|.
TGTGCCAGCAGTGAACCCGTCTCTGGAAACACCATATATTTT
CASSEPVSGNTIYF
>TRBJ2-1|TRBD1|TRBV29-1|.
TGCAGCGGGATGACAGGGTCTGGTGAGCAGTTCTTC
CSGMTGSGEQFF
>TRBJ1-1|TRBD1|TRBV5-5|.
TGTGCCAGCAGCCCTCTGGGACAGGGCCTAAACACTGAAGCTTTCTTT
CASSPLGQGLNTEAFF
>TRBJ1-2|.|TRBV2|.
TGTGCCAGCAGAGACGGACAGCTAGGTGGCTACACCTTC
CASRDGQLGGYTF
>TRBJ1-6|.|TRBV9|.
TGTGCCAGCAATCGGGAACCCCATGCCAATTCACCCCTCCACTTT
CASNREPHANSPLHF
>TRBJ1-2|.|TRBV10-3|.
TGTGCCATCCGCCCGGGCAGGGCGGACTATGGCTACACCTTC
CAIRPGRADYGYTF
>TRBJ1-2|.|TRBV7-9|.
TGTGCCAGCAGCTCCCCAAGAGGTGGCTACACCTTC
CASSSPRGGYTF
>TRBJ1-4|.|TRBV6-6|.
TGTGCCAGCAGTTACTCGAGGGGGGGGCGCACGGAAAAACTGTTTTTT
CASSYSRGGRTEKLFF
>TRBJ2-5|.|TRBV7-7|.
TGTGCTAGCAGCTTGCGGACAGGCCCTGGGGGGGAGACCCAGTACTTC
CASSLRTGPGGETQYF
>TRBJ1-5|.|TRBV15|.
TGTGCCACCAGCAGAGTCCGGGGGAATCAGCCCCAGCATTTT
CATSRVRGNQPQHF
>TRBJ2-5|TRBD2|TRBV10-3|once
TGTGCCACCCAGACTCGTACTAGCGTAGGCCAAGAGACCCAGTACTTC
CATQTRTSVGQETQYF
>TRBJ1-1|.|TRBV3-1/TRBV3-2|once
TGTGCCAGCAGCCAAGAGATGCGGACTGAAGCTTTCTTT
CASSQEMRTEAFF
>TRBJ1-4|.|TRBV3-1/TRBV3-2|.
TGTGCCAGCAGCCAACCGGCCCAGGATGAAAAACTGTTTTTT
CASSQPAQDEKLFF
>TRBJ2-1|TRBD2|TRBV5-1|.
TGCGCCAGCAGCCTGGGGGCTAGCGGGAGCTATAATGAGCAGTTCTTC
CASSLGASGSYNEQFF
>TRBJ1-1|.|TRBV7-2|.
TGTGCCAGCAGCTTTAACACGGGGGGCTCCACTGAAGCTTTCTTT
CASSFNTGGSTEAFF
>TRBJ2-5|TRBD1|TRBV3-1/TRBV3-2|.
TGTGCCAGCAGCCAAGGACAGGGTGAGGAGACCCAGTACTTC
CASSQGQGEETQYF
>TRBJ1-1|.|TRBV27|.
TGTGCCAGCAGTTTATCGGGGGCAGGGGCCCCTGGCGCTTTCTTT
CASSLSGAGAPGAFF
>TRBJ1-1|.|TRBV2|.
TGTGCCAGCAGTGAAGAAGCAGGGAGGAGCACTGAAGCTTTCTTT
CASSEEAGRSTEAFF
>TRBJ1-2|.|TRBV27|.
TGTGCCAGCAGCATGGGTCTTAACTATGTCTACACCTTC
CASSMGLNYVYTF
>TRBJ1-1|TRBD1|TRBV5-4|.
TGTGCCAGCAGCCCTTGGACAGGTCGGGCGAACACTGAAGCTTTCTTT
CASSPWTGRANTEAFF